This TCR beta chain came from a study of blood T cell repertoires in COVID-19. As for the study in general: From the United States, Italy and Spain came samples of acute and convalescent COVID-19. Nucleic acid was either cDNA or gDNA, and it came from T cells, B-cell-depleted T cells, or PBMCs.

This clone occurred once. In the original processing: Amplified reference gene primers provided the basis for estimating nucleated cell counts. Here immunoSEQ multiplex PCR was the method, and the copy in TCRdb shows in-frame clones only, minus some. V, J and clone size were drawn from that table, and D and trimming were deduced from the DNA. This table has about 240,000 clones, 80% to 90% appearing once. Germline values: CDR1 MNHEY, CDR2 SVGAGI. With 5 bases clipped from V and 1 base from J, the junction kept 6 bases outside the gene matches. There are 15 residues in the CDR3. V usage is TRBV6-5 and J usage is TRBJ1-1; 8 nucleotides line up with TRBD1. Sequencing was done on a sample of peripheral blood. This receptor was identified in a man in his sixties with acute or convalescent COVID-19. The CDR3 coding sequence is TGTGCCAGCAGTCCAAGGACAGGGTGGAACACTGAAGCTTTCTTT. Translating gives CASSPRTGWNTEAFF.